This TCR beta chain was identified during a study of T cell repertoires in cytomegalovirus infection. Study details: Both a matching HLA type and CMV infection were indicated by public TCR beta signatures. General study findings and limits: Of the TCR beta families, the public ones yielded a cumulative frequency that identified carriers of CMV plus the relevant HLA. Predominance within the ex vivo response was attributable to HLA-C-restricted CMV-specific TCR beta clonotypes.

Turning to this clonotype: Its antigen is unidentified.

The germline CDR1 and CDR2 sequences are ENHRY and SYGVKD. V shed 6 bases and J shed 5 bases, with 14 bases lying between them. The CDR3 spans 13 residues. One entry per CDR3 protein results from TCRdb running MiXCR on the reads. The table includes approximately 750,000 distinct CDR3 sequences, less than 40% detected once. J is TRBJ2-7 and V is TRBV10-3, with D hard to call. The sequenced sample was PBMCs. The TCR sequence derives from a human donor in good health (CMV status not recorded). Some clones in this sample may be carry-over from other donors' samples. The CDR3 nucleotides are TGTGCCATCAGCTCGTCAGAGATCCACGAGCAGTACTTC. This gives the protein CAISSSEIHEQYF.